The present T cell receptor beta chain was sequenced within a study of Graves' ophthalmopathy and Graves' hyperthyroidism. Many counts were recorded for this clonotype. RNA transcripts yielded amplified TCR beta CDR3 regions. HTBI primers primed a first-round RT-PCR, and a second-round multiplex PCR followed. TCRdb re-analysed the multiplex PCR reads in MiXCR, keeping a single row per CDR3 protein. The sample shows 360,000 or so distinct CDR3 sequences, around 17% of them seen only once. Germline loops: CDR1 MDHEN, CDR2 SYDVKM. Trimming removed 7 bases from V and 2 bases from J, with 12 bases in between. This CDR3 is 13 amino acids long.

The receptor's source is a woman under 30 with Graves' ophthalmopathy. The V call is TRBV28, the J call TRBJ2-7, with D perhaps matching TRBD1 (6 bases). Input material: peripheral blood. In DNA form, the CDR3 reads TGTGCCAGCATCCCGGGACAAGCCTACGAGCAGTACTTC. Its translation is CASIPGQAYEQYF.